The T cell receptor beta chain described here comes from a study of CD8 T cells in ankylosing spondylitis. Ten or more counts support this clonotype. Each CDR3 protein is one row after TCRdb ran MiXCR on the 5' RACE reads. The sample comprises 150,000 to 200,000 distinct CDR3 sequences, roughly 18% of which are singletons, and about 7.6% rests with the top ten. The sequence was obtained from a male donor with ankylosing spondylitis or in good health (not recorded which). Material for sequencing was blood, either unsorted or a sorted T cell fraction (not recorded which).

The CDR3 nucleotides are TGCGCCAGCAGCCCCCGCTCAGGGGCCACGAACACCGGGGAGCTGTTTTTT. Amino acids: CASSPRSGATNTGELFF. The chain is built from TRBV5-1 and TRBJ2-2; D may be TRBD1 (6 bases). Trimming cost V 4 bases and J 0 bases, with 16 bases left between them. Germline CDR1 and CDR2: SGHRS and YFSETQ. This CDR3 has 17 amino acids.